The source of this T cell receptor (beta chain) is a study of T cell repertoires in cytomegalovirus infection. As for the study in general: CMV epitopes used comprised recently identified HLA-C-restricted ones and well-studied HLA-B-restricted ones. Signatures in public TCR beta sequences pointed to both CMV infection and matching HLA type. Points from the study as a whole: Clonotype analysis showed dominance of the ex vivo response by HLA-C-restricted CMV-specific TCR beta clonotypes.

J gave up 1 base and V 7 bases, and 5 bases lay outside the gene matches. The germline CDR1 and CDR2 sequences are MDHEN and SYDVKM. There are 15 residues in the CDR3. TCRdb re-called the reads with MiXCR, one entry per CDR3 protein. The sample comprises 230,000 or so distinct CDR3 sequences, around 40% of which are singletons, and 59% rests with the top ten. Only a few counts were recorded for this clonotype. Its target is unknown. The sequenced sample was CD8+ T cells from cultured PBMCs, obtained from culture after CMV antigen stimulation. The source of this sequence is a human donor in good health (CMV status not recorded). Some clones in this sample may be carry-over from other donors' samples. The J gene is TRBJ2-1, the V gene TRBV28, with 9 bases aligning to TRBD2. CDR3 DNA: TGTGCCAGCAACTCCGCGGGAGGGTCCTACAATGAGCAGTTCTTC. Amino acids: CASNSAGGSYNEQFF.